This T cell receptor beta chain is from a study of OX40 agonist ivuxolimab in advanced cancers. For context, the study as a whole: Ivuxolimab was an agonistic, fully human IgG2 monoclonal antibody directed against OX40 (CD134), a costimulatory receptor. Prior anti-PD-1, anti-PD-L1 or anti-CTLA-4 therapy was permitted, and approximately 39% of dose-escalation patients had received checkpoint inhibitors. The monotherapy dose-escalation portion (N ≈ 57 patients) of the phase I ivuxolimab trial is reported in the paper. Intravenous ivuxolimab was administered to patients every 2 weeks at six dose levels: 0.01, 0.1, 0.3, 1.5, 3 and 10 mg/kg. Three dose-escalation patients achieved partial responses, one with hepatocellular carcinoma and two with cutaneous melanoma. A male proportion of around 81% and a mean age of approximately 62 years, ranging from 23 to 79, were recorded for the dose-escalation cohort. Of the approximately 53 patients in dose escalation, some 20 had hepatocellular carcinoma, around 15 had melanoma, 9 had renal cell carcinoma and 9 had head and neck cancer. Peripheral TCRbeta sequencing was intended to test whether TCR sequence diversity was altered and clonal T-cell expansion was caused by ivuxolimab.

The investigation overall reported the following: Low levels of normalized T-cell clonal expansion were also shown by some nonresponding patients. After ivuxolimab, more expanded clones were found on average in CD8+ T cells than in CD4+ T cells. At doses from 0.1 to 3.0 mg/kg, clonal expansion was seen in both CD4+ and CD8+ blood T cells between baseline and week 6. Antigen specificity was not determined for the clonally expanded peripheral T cells. In the 0.1-3.0 mg/kg groups, partial responders were among the patients with the lowest normalized peripheral clonal expansion, particularly in CD8+ T cells.

In the case of this clone: The clone's antigen remains unknown. No clone much larger than this one lies a single base away; base qualities are absent.

To sequence the TCRbeta CDR3 region, genomic DNA was isolated from the sorted cells. TCRbeta CDR3 regions were sequenced using the immunoSEQ Assay. TCRdb re-hosts the immuneACCESS table, in-frame sequences only. Its copies lack some clones; in the studies checked, an unresolved V gene accounts for under half of them, and the cause for the rest is not known. The sample yields approximately 90,000 clones; 91% were counted once. The ten largest make up approximately 9.3% of the sample. Patients with a history of autoimmune disease or receiving systemic immunosuppression were excluded from the trial. Peripheral blood for TCR sequencing was collected from all dose cohorts at baseline, on cycle 4 day 1, and on cycle 7 day 1. The samples were taken from a phase I, first-in-human, multicenter, open-label dose-escalation trial of ivuxolimab. The trial enrolled adults with locally advanced or metastatic head and neck squamous cell, hepatocellular, melanoma or renal cell carcinoma. Before TCR sequencing, CD4+ and CD8+ T cells were separately sorted from peripheral blood.

This clonotype was obtained from an adult with an advanced solid tumor such as melanoma, head and neck, liver or kidney cancer. The sample here was CD4+ or CD8+ T cells sorted from blood, taken in a trial of the OX40 agonist ivuxolimab.

The CDR3 protein: CASSPGDYGYTF. The base sequence is TGTGCCAGCAGCCCAGGGGACTATGGCTACACCTTC. The chain uses TRBV5-6 and TRBJ1-2; TRBD1 is a possible D gene, resting on 6 matching bases. As encoded in the germline V gene, CDR1 is SGHDT while CDR2 is YYEEEE. There are 12 amino acids in the CDR3, from cysteine to phenylalanine inclusive. Kept here is only the CDR3 DNA, which spans 36 bases and is read in frame from base 1. Relative to germline, V is 4 bases shorter and J is 3 bases shorter, with 7 bases between their ends.